The T cell receptor (beta chain) described here comes from a study of somatic mutations in cytotoxic T cells in rheumatoid arthritis. CDR1 is SGHDT, CDR2 YYEEEE, per germline. This CDR3 comprises 13 residues. The ends were cut back, 2 bases at V and 5 bases at J, with 7 bases in the middle. Here immunoSEQ multiplex PCR was the method, and the copy in TCRdb shows in-frame clones only, minus some. Among approximately 14,000 clones listed, 60% to 75% were seen once. Input material: CD8+ T cells sorted from blood. V and J are TRBV5-6 and TRBJ2-2; D ambiguous. The clonotype comes from an adult with rheumatoid arthritis. CDR3 protein: CASSLPQTGELFF. The CDR3 nucleotides are TGTGCCAGCAGCTTACCACAGACCGGGGAGCTGTTTTTT. The entire variable domain, with the rest obtained from reference TRBV5-6 and TRBJ2-2, is as follows: DAGVTQSPTHLIKTRGQQVTLRCSPKSGHDTVSWYQQALGQGPQFIFQYYEEEERQRGNFPDRFSGHQFPNYSSELNVNALLLGDSALYLCASSLPQTGELFFGEGSRLTVL.